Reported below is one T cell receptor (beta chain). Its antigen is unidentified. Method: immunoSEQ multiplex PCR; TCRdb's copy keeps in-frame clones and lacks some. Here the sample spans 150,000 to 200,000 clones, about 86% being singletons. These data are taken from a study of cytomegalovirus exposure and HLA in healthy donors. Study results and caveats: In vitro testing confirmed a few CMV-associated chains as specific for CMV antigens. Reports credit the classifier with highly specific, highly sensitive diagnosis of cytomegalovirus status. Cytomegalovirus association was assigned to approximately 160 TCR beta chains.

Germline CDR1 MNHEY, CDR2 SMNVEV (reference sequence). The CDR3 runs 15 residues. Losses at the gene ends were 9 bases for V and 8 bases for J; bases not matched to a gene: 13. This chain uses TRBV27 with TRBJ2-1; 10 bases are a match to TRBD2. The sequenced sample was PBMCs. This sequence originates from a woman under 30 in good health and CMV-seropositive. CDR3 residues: CASAPNSGGVYEQFF. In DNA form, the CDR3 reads TGTGCCAGTGCCCCTAACAGCGGGGGGGTCTATGAGCAGTTCTTC.